This T cell receptor (beta chain) stems from a study of blood T cells in healthy people across ages. Every donor provided roughly 10 milliliters of peripheral blood. General observations from the study: Researchers report that TCR beta diversity correlated strongly with naive T cell percentage. Older individuals had lower TCR beta diversity per million T cells (the decline was roughly linear). With unsorted PBMCs, a conclusive comparison of naive versus antigen-experienced cells was not possible.

Next came a second PCR, run for 7 to 11 cycles, which used a sample-barcoded 5' primer along with a J-beta primer mix. TCRdb reprocessed the 5' RACE reads with MiXCR, giving one entry per CDR3 protein. The sample lists about 1.5 million distinct CDR3 sequences, approximately 39% occurring once. The length of the CDR3 is 13 residues. V shed 5 bases and J shed 1 base, with 8 bases lying between them. Germline lookup yields CDR1 DFQATT and CDR2 SNEGSKA (reference sequence). This clonotype was picked up a small number of times. Its antigen is not known. Sequencing input: blood. The sequence came from a woman aged 18-30 years in good health. The gene calls are TRBV20-1 and TRBJ2-2; D uncertain. This CDR3 is CSAGELNTGELFF. CDR3 coding DNA: TGCAGTGCTGGGGAATTGAACACCGGGGAGCTGTTTTTT.